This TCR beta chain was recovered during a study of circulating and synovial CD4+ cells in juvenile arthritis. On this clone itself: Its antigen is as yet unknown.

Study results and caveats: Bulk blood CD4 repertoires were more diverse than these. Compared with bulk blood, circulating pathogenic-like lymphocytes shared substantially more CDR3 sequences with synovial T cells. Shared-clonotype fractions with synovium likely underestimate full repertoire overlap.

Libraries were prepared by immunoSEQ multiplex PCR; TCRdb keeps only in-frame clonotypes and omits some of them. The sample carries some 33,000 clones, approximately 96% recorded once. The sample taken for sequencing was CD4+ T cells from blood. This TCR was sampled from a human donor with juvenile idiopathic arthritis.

The CDR3: CASSEIWTGSGANVLTF. Written as DNA, the CDR3 is TGTGCCAGCAGTGAAATTTGGACAGGGTCTGGGGCCAACGTCCTGACTTTC. The rearrangement joins TRBV6-1 to TRBJ2-6; 8 nucleotides agree with TRBD1. The CDR3 totals 17 residues. With V trimmed by 2 bases and J by 1 base, 4 bases remained unmatched. Germline CDR1 and CDR2: MNHNS and SASEGT.